This T cell receptor (beta chain) appears in the sequencing data of a study of blood T cell repertoires in COVID-19. Across the whole study: Sites in the United States, Italy and Spain provided acute and convalescent COVID-19 samples. From T cells, B-cell-depleted T cells, or PBMCs came the material, which was cDNA or gDNA.

This clone was seen once. This CDR3 is 15 amino acids long. J was trimmed by 5 bases and V by 5 bases; bases with no gene match: 6. Germline V lookup: CDR1 SGHTA, CDR2 FQGTGA. Sequenced by immunoSEQ multiplex PCR; TCRdb stores in-frame clones only, minus some. This sample has some 290,000 clones; 81% occur once, and the top ten carry 2.5% to 3%. This clonotype was obtained from a woman in her fifties or sixties with active or convalescent COVID-19. Sequenced input: peripheral blood. The chain employs TRBV7-3 and TRBJ2-3; 11 nucleotides line up with TRBD2. The CDR3 sequence: CASSLSGGAVDTQYF. CDR3 DNA sequence: TGTGCCAGCAGCCTTAGCGGGGGGGCCGTAGATACGCAGTATTTT.